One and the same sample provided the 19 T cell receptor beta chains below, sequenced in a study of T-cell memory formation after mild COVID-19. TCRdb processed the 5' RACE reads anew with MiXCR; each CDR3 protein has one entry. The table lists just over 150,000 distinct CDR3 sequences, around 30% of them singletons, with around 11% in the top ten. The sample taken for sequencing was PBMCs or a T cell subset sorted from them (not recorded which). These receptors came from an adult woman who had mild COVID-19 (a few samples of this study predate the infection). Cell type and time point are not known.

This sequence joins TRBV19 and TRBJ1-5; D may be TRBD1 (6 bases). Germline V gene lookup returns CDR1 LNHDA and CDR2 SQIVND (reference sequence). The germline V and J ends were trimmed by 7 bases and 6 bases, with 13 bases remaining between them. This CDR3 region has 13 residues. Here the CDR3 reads CASTGDFLQPQHF. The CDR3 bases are TGTGCCAGTACAGGGGACTTTCTTCAGCCCCAGCATTTT.

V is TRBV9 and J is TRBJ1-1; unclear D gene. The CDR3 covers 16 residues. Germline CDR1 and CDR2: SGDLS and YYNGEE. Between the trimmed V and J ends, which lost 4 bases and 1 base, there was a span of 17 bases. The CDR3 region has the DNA TGTGCCAGCAGCCGCGGAGCACAGTCACAGAACACTGAAGCTTTCTTT. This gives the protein CASSRGAQSQNTEAFF.

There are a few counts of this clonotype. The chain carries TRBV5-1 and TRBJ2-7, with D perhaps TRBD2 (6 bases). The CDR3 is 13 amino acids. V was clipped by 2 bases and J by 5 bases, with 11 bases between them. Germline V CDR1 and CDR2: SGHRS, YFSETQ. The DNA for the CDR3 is TGCGCCAGCAGCTTCGGAGGGCCGGACGAGCAGTACTTC. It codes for CASSFGGPDEQYF.

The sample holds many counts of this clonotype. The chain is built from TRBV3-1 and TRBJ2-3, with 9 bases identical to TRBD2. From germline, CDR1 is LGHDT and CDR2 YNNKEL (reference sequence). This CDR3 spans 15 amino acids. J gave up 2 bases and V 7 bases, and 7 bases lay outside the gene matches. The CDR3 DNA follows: TGTGCCAGCAAGTTAACTAGCGGGTACACAGATACGCAGTATTTT. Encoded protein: CASKLTSGYTDTQYF.

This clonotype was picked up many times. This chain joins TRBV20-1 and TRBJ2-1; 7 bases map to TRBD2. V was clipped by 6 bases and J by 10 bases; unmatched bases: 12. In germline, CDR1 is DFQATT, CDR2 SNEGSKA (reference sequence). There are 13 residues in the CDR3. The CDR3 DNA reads TGCAGTGCATACGGGGGGATCGACATCGAGCAGTTCTTC. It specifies CSAYGGIDIEQFF.

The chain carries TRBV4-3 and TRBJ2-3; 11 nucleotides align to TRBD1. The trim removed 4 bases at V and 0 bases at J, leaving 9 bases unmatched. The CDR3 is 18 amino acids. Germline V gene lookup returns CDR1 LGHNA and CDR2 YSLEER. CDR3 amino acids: CASSRNLGQGASTDTQYF. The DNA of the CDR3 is TGCGCCAGCAGCCGGAACCTCGGACAGGGGGCTAGCACAGATACGCAGTATTTT.

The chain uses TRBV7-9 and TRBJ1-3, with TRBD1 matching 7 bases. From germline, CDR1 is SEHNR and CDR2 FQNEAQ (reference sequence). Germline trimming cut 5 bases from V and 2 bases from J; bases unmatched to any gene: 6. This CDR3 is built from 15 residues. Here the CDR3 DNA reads TGTGCCAGCAGCCCGACAGGGTCGACTGGAAACACCATATATTTT. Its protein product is CASSPTGSTGNTIYF.

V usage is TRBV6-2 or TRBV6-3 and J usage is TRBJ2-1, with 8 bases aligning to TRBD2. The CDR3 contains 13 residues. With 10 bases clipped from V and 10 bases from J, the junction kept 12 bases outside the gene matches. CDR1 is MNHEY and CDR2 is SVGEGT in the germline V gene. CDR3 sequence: CATSDSGRGEQFF. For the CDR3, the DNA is TGTGCCACTTCGGACAGCGGGAGAGGGGAGCAGTTCTTC.

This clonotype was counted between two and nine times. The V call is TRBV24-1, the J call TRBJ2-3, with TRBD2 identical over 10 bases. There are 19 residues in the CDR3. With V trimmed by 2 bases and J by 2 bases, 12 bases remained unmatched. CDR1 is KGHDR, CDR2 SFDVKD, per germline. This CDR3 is CATSDSIDSSGSVTDTQYF. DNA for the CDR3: TGTGCCACCAGTGATTCGATCGATTCTAGCGGGAGTGTCACAGATACGCAGTATTTT.

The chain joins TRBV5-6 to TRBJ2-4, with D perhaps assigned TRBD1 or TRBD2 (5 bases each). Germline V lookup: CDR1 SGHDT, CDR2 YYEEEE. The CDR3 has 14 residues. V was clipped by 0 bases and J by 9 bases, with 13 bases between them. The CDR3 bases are TGTGCCAGCAGCTTGGTTCAGGGTGAGGGCATTCAGTACTTC. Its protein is CASSLVQGEGIQYF.

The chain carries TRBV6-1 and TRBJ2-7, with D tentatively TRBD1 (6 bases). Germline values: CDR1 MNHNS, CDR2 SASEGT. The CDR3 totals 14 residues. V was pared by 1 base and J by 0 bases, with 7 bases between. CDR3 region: CASSEGTVSYEQYF. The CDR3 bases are TGTGCCAGCAGTGAAGGGACAGTCTCCTACGAGCAGTACTTC.

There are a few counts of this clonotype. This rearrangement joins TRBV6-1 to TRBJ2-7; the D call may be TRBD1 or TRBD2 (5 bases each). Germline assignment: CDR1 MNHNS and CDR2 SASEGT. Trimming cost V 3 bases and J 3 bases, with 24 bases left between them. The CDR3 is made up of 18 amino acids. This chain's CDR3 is CASSDIPGLRGAFYEQYF. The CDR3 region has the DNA TGTGCCAGCAGTGATATCCCCGGTCTAAGAGGGGCCTTCTACGAGCAGTACTTC.

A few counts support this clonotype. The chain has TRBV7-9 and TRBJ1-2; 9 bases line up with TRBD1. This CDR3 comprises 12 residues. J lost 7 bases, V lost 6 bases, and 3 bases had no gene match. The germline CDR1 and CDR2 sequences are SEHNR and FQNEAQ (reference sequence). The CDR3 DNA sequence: TGTGCCAGCAGAGGACAGGGGTCTGGCTACACCTTC. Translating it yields CASRGQGSGYTF.

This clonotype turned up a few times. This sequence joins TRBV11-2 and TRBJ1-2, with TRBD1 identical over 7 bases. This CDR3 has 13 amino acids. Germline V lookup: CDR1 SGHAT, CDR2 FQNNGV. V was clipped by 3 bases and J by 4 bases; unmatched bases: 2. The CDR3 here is CASSFRDSYGYTF. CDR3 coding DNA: TGTGCCAGCAGCTTCCGGGACAGCTATGGCTACACCTTC.

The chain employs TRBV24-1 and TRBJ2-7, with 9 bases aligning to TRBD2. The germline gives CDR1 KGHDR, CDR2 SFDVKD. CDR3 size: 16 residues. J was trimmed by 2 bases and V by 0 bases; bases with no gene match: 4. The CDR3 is CATSDLGPSGAYEQYF. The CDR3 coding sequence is TGTGCCACCAGTGATTTGGGTCCTAGCGGGGCCTACGAGCAGTACTTC.

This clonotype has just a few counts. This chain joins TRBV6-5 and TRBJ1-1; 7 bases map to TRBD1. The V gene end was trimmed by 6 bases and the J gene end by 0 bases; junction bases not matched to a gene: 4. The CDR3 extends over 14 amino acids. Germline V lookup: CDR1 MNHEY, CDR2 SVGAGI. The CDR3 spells CASRAQGVNTEAFF. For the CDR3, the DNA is TGTGCCAGCAGGGCTCAGGGGGTGAACACTGAAGCTTTCTTT.

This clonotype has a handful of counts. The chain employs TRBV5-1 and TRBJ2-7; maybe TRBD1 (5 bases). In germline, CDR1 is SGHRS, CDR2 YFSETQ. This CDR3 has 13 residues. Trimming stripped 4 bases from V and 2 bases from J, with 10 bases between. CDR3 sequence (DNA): TGCGCCAGCAGCCTCAGGGTTGCCTACGAGCAGTACTTC. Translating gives CASSLRVAYEQYF.

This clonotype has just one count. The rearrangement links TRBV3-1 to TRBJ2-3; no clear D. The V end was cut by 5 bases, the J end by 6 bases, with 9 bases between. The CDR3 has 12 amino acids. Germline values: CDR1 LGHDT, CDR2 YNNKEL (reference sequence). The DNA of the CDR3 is TGTGCCAGCAGCGGGGTCGGGGATACGCAGTATTTT. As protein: CASSGVGDTQYF.

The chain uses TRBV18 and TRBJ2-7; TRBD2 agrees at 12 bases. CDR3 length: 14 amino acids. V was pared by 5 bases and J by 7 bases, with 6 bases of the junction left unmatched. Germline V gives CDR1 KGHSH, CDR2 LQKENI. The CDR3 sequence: CASSRLAGAKEQYF. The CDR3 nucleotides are TGTGCCAGCTCAAGACTAGCGGGAGCAAAGGAGCAGTACTTC.